This TCR beta chain was sequenced in a study of response to subunit inactivated influenza vaccine. With 4 bases removed from V and 4 bases from J, the gap between germline ends came to 21 bases. This CDR3 contains 17 residues. Germline CDR1 and CDR2: SGHRS and YFSETQ. TCRdb processed the RT-PCR reads anew with MiXCR; each CDR3 protein has one entry. Of about 570,000 distinct CDR3 sequences in the sample, roughly 12% are singletons; the top ten hold about 11%. The same specimen was also included in a second study, on T cells expressing NK-cell markers. As reported in that work: Scientists made TCR beta cDNA using 5'RACE template switching with UMIs. Sorted CD3+CD56-NKG2C+, CD3+CD56+NKG2C+ and CD3+CD56+NKG2C- T cells supplied the TCR beta repertoires.

This clonotype was obtained from a man aged 50-59 years who received an inactivated influenza vaccine. The sample was PBMCs from blood, taken on the day of vaccination. The chain joins TRBV5-1 to TRBJ2-1; D unresolved. The CDR3 nucleotides are TGCGCCAGCAGCCCTGACCCCCCCGTGGTCCAATACAATGAGCAGTTCTTC. It yields the protein CASSPDPPVVQYNEQFF.